Sequencing of this TCR beta chain was carried out in a study of somatic mutations in cytotoxic T cells in rheumatoid arthritis. This clone came up a few times. The table came from immunoSEQ multiplex PCR; TCRdb's copy has only in-frame clones and leaves some out. This table holds approximately 16,000 clones, 60% to 75% found once. Germline loops: CDR1 LNHDA, CDR2 SQIVND (reference sequence). The CDR3 spans 12 residues. Trimming cost V 8 bases and J 4 bases, with 12 bases left between them. The rearrangement uses TRBV19 and TRBJ2-7; perhaps D is TRBD1 or TRBD2 (5 bases each). Sequenced material: CD8+ T cells sorted from blood. This clonotype was sampled from an adult with rheumatoid arthritis. CDR3 coding DNA: TGTGCCAGTTCCGGGACCCCTTACGAGCAGTACTTC. It yields the protein CASSGTPYEQYF.